Below, 5 T cell receptor beta chains from the same sample are listed, as sequenced in a study of OX40 agonist ivuxolimab in advanced cancers. The data were produced by immunoSEQ multiplex PCR, yet TCRdb's version contains in-frame clones alone and is incomplete. Of approximately 100,000 clones listed, about 90% were seen once; the top ten hold around 1.6%. The specimen comprised CD4+ or CD8+ T cells sorted from blood, sampled in a trial of the OX40 agonist ivuxolimab. All receptors derive from an adult with an advanced solid tumor such as melanoma, head and neck, liver or kidney cancer.

This clone was seen a single time. V gene TRBV5-1 combines with J gene TRBJ2-1; D tentatively fits TRBD1 or TRBD2 (5 bases each). Germline-derived CDR1 and CDR2 are SGHRS and YFSETQ. CDR3 length: 14 residues. V was shortened by 0 bases and J by 4 bases, with 8 bases between the two germline ends. CDR3 amino acids: CASSLDGGYNEQFF. Here the CDR3 DNA reads TGCGCCAGCAGCTTGGATGGGGGTTACAATGAGCAGTTCTTC.

CDR3 sequence: CASSLGPLREQYF. Written as DNA, the CDR3 is TGTGCCAGCAGCTTAGGGCCCCTGAGGGAGCAGTACTTC. The rearrangement uses TRBV7-2 and TRBJ2-7; D is ambiguous. CDR1 and CDR2 from the germline V gene are SGHTA and FQGNSA. The CDR3 is made up of 13 amino acids. Trimming took 1 base from V and 7 from J, leaving 11 bases between them. Full variable domain (missing parts from reference TRBV7-2 and TRBJ2-7): GAGVSQSPSNKVTEKGKDVELRCDPISGHTALYWYRQSLGQGLEFLIYFQGNSAPDKSGLPSDRFSAERTGGSVSTLTIQRTQQEDSAVYLCASSLGPLREQYFGPGTRLTVT.

The rearrangement uses TRBV4-1 and TRBJ1-1; 8 bases agree with TRBD1. The V segment lost 1 base and the J segment 1 base; nucleotides outside the gene matches: 8. From germline, CDR1 is MGHRA and CDR2 YSYEKL. The CDR3 contains 17 residues. DNA for the CDR3: TGCGCCAGCAGCCAAGTAGCCAGGGGGCGTGGGAACACTGAAGCTTTCTTT. Its protein product is CASSQVARGRGNTEAFF.

This clone was seen once. V and J are TRBV7-9 and TRBJ2-7; D possibly corresponds to TRBD2 (5 bases). CDR1 and CDR2 from the germline V gene are SEHNR and FQNEAQ (reference sequence). The germline V and J ends were trimmed by 1 base and 2 bases, with 12 bases remaining between them. The CDR3 extends over 15 amino acids. The CDR3: CASSLEVALAYEQYF. In DNA form, the CDR3 reads TGTGCCAGCAGCTTAGAAGTAGCGCTCGCCTACGAGCAGTACTTC.

This clone occurred a few times. The J gene is TRBJ2-7, the V gene TRBV18; TRBD2 is a possible D gene (6 bases). CDR1 and CDR2 from the germline V gene are KGHSH and LQKENI. There are 13 residues in the CDR3. V lost 3 bases to trimming and J lost 2 bases, with 8 bases between them. CDR3 residues: CASSPGLTYEQYF. The CDR3 DNA reads TGTGCCAGCTCACCGGGACTTACCTACGAGCAGTACTTC.